The text below deals with one T cell receptor (beta chain). Its antigen is still unknown. The entry originates in a study of a mutant IDH1 vaccine in newly diagnosed glioma. Study summary: Patients received vaccination from 4-6 weeks after radiotherapy alone, or with temozolomide cycles.

Profiled with immunoSEQ multiplex PCR; TCRdb holds only in-frame clones, not every one. The sample yields 82,000 or so clones, approximately 85% seen once. As for time point: week 23, last vaccination. One vaccine dose held 300 ug of mutant IDH1 20-mer peptide and came with topical imiquimod. This CDR3 is 15 amino acids long. Germline V gives CDR1 MDHEN, CDR2 SYDVKM. Trimming pared 1 base from V and 6 bases from J, leaving 16 bases between. This clonotype originated in a man younger than 45 with glioma. Some clones in this sample may be carry-over from other donors' samples. V is TRBV28 and J is TRBJ2-7; maybe TRBD2 (6 bases). The sequencing here drew on PBMCs, taken from a glioma patient whose treatment included an IDH1 peptide vaccine. The CDR3 reads CASSLSGGLSGEQYF. The CDR3 nucleotides read TGTGCCAGCAGTTTATCGGGCGGCCTTAGCGGCGAGCAGTACTTC.